What follows is one TCR beta chain and its context. The data were produced by immunoSEQ multiplex PCR, yet TCRdb's version contains in-frame clones alone and is incomplete. The data show under 95,000 clones, over 90% seen once. The sample comes from a study of technical replicates of blood from a handful of donors. The sequence derives from a human donor in good health. The source material was T cells isolated from PBMCs.

CDR3 residues: CASSPGQGKSDTQYF. CDR3 bases: TGTGCCAGCAGCCCGGGACAGGGAAAGTCTGATACGCAGTATTTT. J is TRBJ2-3 and V is TRBV7-9; 9 bases map to TRBD1. CDR1 and CDR2 (germline): SEHNR, FQNEAQ (reference sequence). The V gene end was trimmed by 5 bases and the J gene end by 6 bases; junction bases not matched to a gene: 9. The CDR3 extends over 15 amino acids.